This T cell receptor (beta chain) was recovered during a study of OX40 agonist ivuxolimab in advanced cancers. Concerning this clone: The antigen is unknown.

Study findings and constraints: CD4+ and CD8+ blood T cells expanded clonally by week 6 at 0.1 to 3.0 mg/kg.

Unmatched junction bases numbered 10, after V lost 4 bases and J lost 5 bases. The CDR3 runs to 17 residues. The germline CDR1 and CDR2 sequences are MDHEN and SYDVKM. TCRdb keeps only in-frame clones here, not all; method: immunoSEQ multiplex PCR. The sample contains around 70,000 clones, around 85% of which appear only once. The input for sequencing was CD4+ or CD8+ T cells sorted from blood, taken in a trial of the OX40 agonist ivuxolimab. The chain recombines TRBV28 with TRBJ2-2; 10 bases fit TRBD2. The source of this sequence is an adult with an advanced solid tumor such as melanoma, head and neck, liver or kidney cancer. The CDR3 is CASSYHSGRAKTGELFF. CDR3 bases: TGTGCCAGCAGTTACCACAGCGGGAGGGCCAAAACCGGGGAGCTGTTTTTT.